This T cell receptor beta chain derives from a study of T cell responses to AZD1222 COVID-19 vaccine. Study conclusions and caveats: Donors were largely white British and mainly female; clonal diversity was possibly underestimated. Repertoires in all cases were sampled only once the peak T cell response had passed. Close to half of spike-specific TCRs reportedly recognize unmutated variant regions. Spike was spanned by vaccine-associated CD4 TCRs, with dominance at 160-218 and 743-854.

The germline V gene encodes CDR1 LGHDT and CDR2 YNNKEL (reference sequence). Trimming stripped 0 bases from V and 4 bases from J, with 11 bases between. CDR3 size: 15 residues. Regarding this clone: Its antigen is undetermined.

Assay: immunoSEQ multiplex PCR; the TCRdb copy retains only in-frame clones and omits some. The profile shows 120,000 or so clones, 70% to 90% of them singletons. This clonotype originated in an adult who received the AZD1222 COVID-19 vaccine. The material was peripheral blood, obtained 28 days after the second AZD1222 dose. This chain uses TRBV3-1 (or the pseudogene TRBV3-2) with TRBJ2-3, with no clear D. CDR3 amino acids: CASSQDYRVPDTQYF. As DNA, the CDR3 is TGTGCCAGCAGCCAAGATTATCGAGTCCCAGATACGCAGTATTTT.